The sequence of this T cell receptor (beta chain) was determined in a study of STAT5B mutations in CD4+ large granular lymphocyte leukemia. Study at large: Healthy donors showed HLA-associated enrichment of the CDR3 'QG' motif. Study results and limitations: No patients shared main leukemic clonotypes, though roughly 25% appeared at low frequency elsewhere. Patient CD4-sorted repertoires stayed more clonal than healthy ones after leukemic-clone removal. TRBV06-family usage was enriched in top patient clones (8/27) versus controls (2/35).

In the case of this clone: Its antigen remains unidentified.

Germline CDR1 is LGHNA and CDR2 is YSLEER. CDR3 length equals 15 residues. The germline V and J ends were trimmed by 1 base and 2 bases, with 8 bases remaining between them. Data came from immunoSEQ multiplex PCR; TCRdb stores just in-frame clones and leaves some out. Of fewer than 45,000 clones listed, about 88% are singletons. Specimen: CD4+ T cells from blood buffy coats. This sequence was found in a human donor in good health. The chain carries TRBV4-3 and TRBJ2-2; D unresolved. In DNA form, the CDR3 reads TGCGCCAGCAGCCAAGCGTTCAGAAACACCGGGGAGCTGTTTTTT. Amino acid sequence: CASSQAFRNTGELFF.